The present entry profiles one TCR beta chain with its context. This sample is drawn from a study of blood T cell repertoires in COVID-19. About the research overall: There were acute and convalescent COVID-19 samples, and they came from the United States, Italy and Spain.

CDR3 length: 14 amino acids. The junction had 7 bases not matched to a gene; V was cut back by 2 bases and J by 8 bases. Germline V gives CDR1 MNHEY, CDR2 SVGAGI. In the source study's methods: How many nucleated cells were present was estimated from reference gene primer amplification. Method: immunoSEQ multiplex PCR; TCRdb's copy keeps in-frame clones and lacks some. Clonal size and the V and J genes are those of that table, whereas D and trimming came from the DNA. The sample contains some 150,000 clones, about 89% of which appear only once. Material for sequencing was peripheral blood. This TCR came from a man aged 55 to 70 with active or convalescent COVID-19. The chain uses TRBV6-5 and TRBJ1-2, with 8 bases fitting TRBD1. This chain's CDR3 is CASSYGQGAGGYTF. In DNA, the CDR3 is TGTGCCAGCAGTTACGGGCAGGGGGCGGGAGGCTACACCTTC.